Presented here are 26 T cell receptor beta chains from one specimen sequenced in a study of blood T cell repertoires in COVID-19. Repertoires were generated with immunoSEQ multiplex PCR, while TCRdb's copy carries only in-frame clones and drops some. Here the sample spans about 180,000 clones, around 80% being singletons. Material for sequencing was PBMCs or T cells enriched from blood (not recorded which). These receptors came from a man aged 60 to 75 who had been exposed to COVID-19.

The chain links TRBV28 to TRBJ1-5; no firm D call. V was clipped by 6 bases and J by 0 bases, with 3 bases between them. The CDR3 runs to 12 residues. Germline assignment: CDR1 MDHEN and CDR2 SYDVKM. This CDR3 reads CASRSSNQPQHF. The CDR3 DNA follows: TGTGCCAGCAGGAGTAGCAATCAGCCCCAGCATTTT.

The chain links TRBV5-1 to TRBJ2-1; 14 bases fit TRBD2. Per germline, CDR1 SGHRS and CDR2 YFSETQ. The CDR3 contains 14 residues. Trimming at V came to 4 bases and at J to 9 bases, leaving 3 bases not matched to a gene. CDR3 loop: CASSPGTSGSEQFF. DNA of the CDR3: TGCGCCAGCAGCCCAGGGACTAGCGGGAGTGAGCAGTTCTTC.

The chain joins TRBV6-6 to TRBJ1-6; D unresolved. This CDR3 contains 13 residues. The V gene's germline CDR1 is MNHNY and CDR2 SVGAGI (reference sequence). The V and J ends lost 2 bases and 8 bases respectively, with 7 bases between them. The CDR3 loop reads CASSYPRDSPLHF. CDR3 nucleotide sequence: TGTGCCAGCAGTTACCCGAGGGATTCACCCCTCCACTTT.

The chain joins TRBV27 to TRBJ1-4, with D perhaps matching TRBD1 (5 bases). This CDR3 contains 13 residues. Deletions cut 3 bases from V and 7 bases from J, with 9 bases between. The germline CDR1 and CDR2 sequences are MNHEY and SMNVEV (reference sequence). The DNA for the CDR3 is TGTGCCAGCAGTTTCGGGACTTTTGAAAAACTGTTTTTT. Amino acid sequence: CASSFGTFEKLFF.

J is TRBJ2-7 and V is TRBV11-2; 8 bases are shared with TRBD1. Germline CDR1 SGHAT, CDR2 FQNNGV. This CDR3 is built from 13 residues. V shed 6 bases, J shed 7 bases, and the junction held 8 bases outside the gene matches. The CDR3 spells CASSPQGAWEQYF. DNA for the CDR3: TGTGCCAGCAGTCCCCAGGGGGCTTGGGAGCAGTACTTC.

This chain uses TRBV7-9 with TRBJ1-1, with 7 bases matching TRBD1. V was pared by 5 bases and J by 6 bases, with 9 bases of the junction left unmatched. The CDR3 is 14 residues long. Germline V gene data show CDR1 as SEHNR and CDR2 as FQNEAQ (reference sequence). CDR3 sequence: CASSPGQATAEAFF. Written as DNA, the CDR3 is TGTGCCAGCAGCCCTGGACAGGCGACGGCTGAAGCTTTCTTT. Combining the CDR3 with reference TRBV7-9 and TRBJ1-1 gives the whole variable domain DTGVSQNPRHKITKRGQNVTFRCDPISEHNRLYWYRQTLGQGPEFLTYFQNEAQLEKSRLLSDRFSAERPKGSFSTLEIQRTEQGDSAMYLCASSPGQATAEAFFGQGTRLTVV.

There are a few counts of this clone. This chain connects TRBV10-3 to TRBJ1-2; possibly TRBD1 for D (6 bases). Trimming stripped 3 bases from V and 2 bases from J, with 7 bases between. The germline V gene has CDR1 ENHRY and CDR2 SYGVKD. This CDR3 has 13 amino acids. The CDR3 region has the DNA TGTGCCATCAGTGATGGGGGCAACTATGGCTACACCTTC. This sequence encodes CAISDGGNYGYTF.

V usage is TRBV25-1 and J usage is TRBJ1-2; the D is unclear. Per germline, CDR1 MGHDK and CDR2 SYGVNS. Trimming shortened V by 4 bases and J by 6 bases, and 21 bases separated the two germline ends. The CDR3 covers 16 residues. The CDR3 protein is CASSAPGRPLLHGYTF. In DNA, the CDR3 is TGTGCCAGCAGTGCGCCGGGGAGACCTCTTCTGCATGGCTACACCTTC.

The rearrangement links TRBV11-3 to TRBJ2-1; 14 positions agree with TRBD2. Germline CDR1 and CDR2: SGHNT and YENEEA. The CDR3 has 18 residues. Trimming took 1 base from V and 4 from J; bases not matched to a gene: 6. The CDR3 spells CASSLGLAGGYEYNEQFF. CDR3 DNA: TGTGCCAGCAGCTTAGGACTAGCGGGAGGGTATGAATACAATGAGCAGTTCTTC. The complete variable domain, with remaining parts taken from reference TRBV11-3 and TRBJ2-1, reads EAGVVQSPRYKIIEKKQPVAFWCNPISGHNTLYWYLQNLGQGPELLIRYENEEAVDDSQLPKDRFSAERLKGVDSTLKIQPAELGDSAVYLCASSLGLAGGYEYNEQFFGPGTRLTVL.

The chain has TRBV3-1 (or the pseudogene TRBV3-2) and TRBJ2-1; D is ambiguous. Trimming shortened V by 2 bases and J by 6 bases, and 5 bases separated the two germline ends. This CDR3 is 12 amino acids long. Germline-derived CDR1 and CDR2 are LGHDT and YNNKEL (reference sequence). CDR3: CASSQIGNEQFF. DNA for the CDR3: TGTGCCAGCAGCCAAATCGGCAATGAGCAGTTCTTC.

The rearrangement joins TRBV5-6 to TRBJ2-5; the D is unclear. Trimming removed 4 bases from V and 1 base from J, with 8 bases in between. Per germline, CDR1 SGHDT and CDR2 YYEEEE. CDR3 size: 13 residues. The CDR3 spells CASSPLGQETQYF. The DNA for the CDR3 is TGTGCCAGCAGCCCGCTAGGCCAAGAGACCCAGTACTTC.

V is TRBV2 and J is TRBJ2-5, with TRBD1 as a possible D gene (5 bases). Germline CDR1 is SNHLY and CDR2 is FYNNEI. The length of the CDR3 is 12 residues. V was clipped by 7 bases and J by 5 bases, with 11 bases between them. CDR3 protein: CASTVKGETQYF. DNA of the CDR3: TGTGCCAGCACCGTGAAGGGGGAGACCCAGTACTTC.

The chain employs TRBV7-2 and TRBJ2-1, with D unclear. CDR3 length: 13 residues. The V end was cut by 1 base, the J end by 9 bases, with 10 bases between. Germline V gene sequence: CDR1 SGHTA, CDR2 FQGNSA. The CDR3 sequence: CASSLVLSGEQFF. CDR3 sequence (DNA): TGTGCCAGCAGCTTAGTACTTTCGGGTGAGCAGTTCTTC.

The chain joins TRBV20-1 to TRBJ2-7; possible D gene TRBD1, 5 bases. V was clipped by 3 bases and J by 5 bases, with 23 bases between them. CDR3 length: 16 amino acids. The germline V gene encodes CDR1 DFQATT and CDR2 SNEGSKA (reference sequence). CDR3 residues: CSASSYGMAGFHEQYF. The CDR3 nucleotides are TGCAGTGCTAGTTCCTATGGCATGGCAGGGTTCCACGAGCAGTACTTC.

The chain employs TRBV28 and TRBJ2-2; a possible D gene is TRBD2 (6 bases). Trimming pared 6 bases from V and 1 base from J, leaving 15 bases between. The germline CDR1 and CDR2 sequences are MDHEN and SYDVKM. This CDR3 contains 16 residues. CDR3 nucleotide sequence: TGTGCCAGCAGAGGTAGGGCTAGCGAGAACACCGGGGAGCTGTTTTTT. Encoded protein: CASRGRASENTGELFF.

This chain links TRBV7-8 with TRBJ1-5; 7 bases are a match to TRBD1. V lost 2 bases, J lost 9 bases, and 10 bases stayed unmatched. The CDR3 contains 15 residues. Germline values: CDR1 SGHVS, CDR2 FQNEAQ. CDR3 bases: TGTGCCAGCAGCTTAACTTCAACAGGGGCGTTGCCCCAGCATTTT. Translation gives CASSLTSTGALPQHF.

This chain uses TRBV2 with TRBJ2-4; D remains ambiguous. The CDR3 covers 13 residues. CDR1 SNHLY and CDR2 FYNNEI come from the germline V gene. V lost 8 bases, J lost 0 bases, and 8 bases lay in between. The CDR3 DNA is TGTGCCAGCCTAGATGGAGCCAAAAACATTCAGTACTTC. Translation gives CASLDGAKNIQYF. The full variable domain, in which reference TRBV2 and TRBJ2-4 provide the parts outside the CDR3, is EPEVTQTPSHQVTQMGQEVILRCVPISNHLYFYWYRQILGQKVEFLVSFYNNEISEKSEIFDDQFSVERPDGSNFTLKIRSTKLEDSAMYFCASLDGAKNIQYFGAGTRLSVL.

A single count supports this clone. This chain connects TRBV5-5 to TRBJ2-5, with 14 bases fitting TRBD2. J gave up 5 bases and V 1 base, and 10 bases lay outside the gene matches. CDR1 and CDR2 (germline): SGHKS, YYEKEE (reference sequence). The CDR3 contains 18 residues. The CDR3 is CASSLPRGRLAGGETQYF. DNA for the CDR3: TGTGCCAGCAGCTTGCCTCGGGGCCGACTAGCGGGAGGGGAGACCCAGTACTTC.

The rearrangement uses TRBV27 and TRBJ2-7; 13 nucleotides match TRBD2. V trimming: 5 bases; J trimming: 7 bases; junction bases outside the gene matches: 11. Looked up from germline, CDR1 is MNHEY and CDR2 is SMNVEV (reference sequence). This CDR3 has 16 amino acids. CDR3 sequence reads: CASSNLRTSGSREQYF. The CDR3 DNA follows: TGTGCCAGCAGTAACCTTAGGACTAGCGGGAGTAGGGAGCAGTACTTC.

The V gene is TRBV19, the J gene TRBJ2-7; TRBD1 aligns across 10 bases. Germline V gene sequence: CDR1 LNHDA, CDR2 SQIVND (reference sequence). Germline trimming cut 6 bases from V and 1 base from J; bases unmatched to any gene: 6. This CDR3 has 15 residues. DNA of the CDR3: TGTGCCAGTAGGACCTCGGGACAGGGGTCCTACGAGCAGTACTTC. It encodes CASRTSGQGSYEQYF.

This rearrangement joins TRBV30 to TRBJ2-7; D is possibly TRBD2 (6 bases). Germline CDR1 and CDR2: GTSNPN and SVGIG (reference sequence). The CDR3 is made up of 14 amino acids. V was shortened by 6 bases and J by 4 bases, with 19 bases between the two germline ends. The chain's CDR3 is CACLEGEGSYEQYF. Here the CDR3 DNA reads TGTGCCTGCTTGGAGGGTGAGGGTTCTTACGAGCAGTACTTC.

The chain carries TRBV30 and TRBJ1-2, with 10 bases fitting TRBD1. The V segment lost 8 bases and the J segment 4 bases; nucleotides outside the gene matches: 4. The CDR3 has 12 amino acids. The germline gives CDR1 GTSNPN, CDR2 SVGIG (reference sequence). The CDR3 protein is CASDRGPYGYTF. DNA of the CDR3: TGTGCCAGTGACAGGGGGCCCTATGGCTACACCTTC.

The CDR3 here is CASSIEYRDNNSPLHF. In DNA, the CDR3 is TGTGCCAGTAGTATAGAGTACCGGGACAATAATTCACCCCTCCACTTT. This chain connects TRBV19 to TRBJ1-6; D might be TRBD1 (6 bases). CDR3 length equals 16 residues. Germline values: CDR1 LNHDA, CDR2 SQIVND (reference sequence). Between the trimmed V and J ends, which lost 0 bases and 5 bases, there was a span of 11 bases.

This clone was seen only once. V and J are TRBV19 and TRBJ1-3; 7 nucleotides match TRBD1. The V and J ends lost 5 bases and 7 bases, in that order; junction bases with no gene match: 8. The CDR3 is made up of 14 amino acids. The germline CDR1 and CDR2 sequences are LNHDA and SQIVND (reference sequence). CDR3 DNA sequence: TGTGCCAGTAGTTTGGGACAGAGCGAGAACACCATATATTTT. Translated: CASSLGQSENTIYF.

V and J are TRBV29-1 and TRBJ1-4; no reliable D call. Germline CDR1 SQVTM, CDR2 ANQGSEA. This CDR3 contains 15 residues. Trimming removed 5 bases at V and 6 bases at J, with 19 bases between. The CDR3 region is CSVHPSRDLYEKLFF. The CDR3 DNA reads TGCAGCGTTCACCCCTCACGGGATTTGTATGAAAAACTGTTTTTT.

The chain employs TRBV5-1 and TRBJ2-2, with TRBD1 as a possible D gene (5 bases). Germline V gene sequence: CDR1 SGHRS, CDR2 YFSETQ. Trimming removed 1 base at V and 1 base at J, with 11 bases between. CDR3 length equals 16 residues. CDR3 in amino acids: CASSLQGSRNTGELFF. The CDR3 DNA follows: TGCGCCAGCAGCTTGCAGGGTAGTAGGAACACCGGGGAGCTGTTTTTT.